The 24 T cell receptor beta chains below were found in one sample sequenced in a study of blood T cell repertoires in COVID-19 (dated by TCRdb to the early 2020s). The method behind the library was the immunoSEQ multiplex PCR assay. The clones in this table, taken by TCRdb from immuneACCESS, are in-frame only. Not every clone is retained; where verified, under half of the shortfall comes from an unresolved V gene, and the cause of the rest is unknown. The sample table holds 260,000 or so clones, of which under 90% were seen once. About 3.9% of the sample is held by the ten biggest clonotypes. Sequencing used PBMCs or T cells enriched from blood (not recorded which). The source of these receptors is a woman aged 40-49 years who had been exposed to COVID-19.

Of note for this clone: Other DNA sequences in the same sample also yield this CDR3. The V and J genes are TRBV20-1 and TRBJ1-1; D is unclear. The germline V gene encodes CDR1 DFQATT and CDR2 SNEGSKA (reference sequence). Between the trimmed V and J ends, which lost 0 bases and 8 bases, there was a span of 7 bases. The CDR3 totals 11 residues. The CDR3 here is CSARDDREAFF. In DNA, the CDR3 is TGCAGTGCTAGAGATGATCGGGAAGCTTTCTTT.

The rearrangement uses TRBV7-9 and TRBJ1-5, with 8 bases aligning to TRBD1. CDR1 and CDR2 (germline): SEHNR, FQNEAQ (reference sequence). J gave up 4 bases and V 5 bases, and 16 bases lay outside the gene matches. The CDR3 length is 18 residues. The CDR3 region has the DNA TGTGCCAGCAGCCGATATGAACAGGGGGTTCAATGGAATCAGCCCCAGCATTTT. This gives the protein CASSRYEQGVQWNQPQHF.

The rearrangement joins TRBV9 to TRBJ1-6; D might be TRBD1 (5 bases). The CDR3 has 14 residues. Trimming cost V 3 bases and J 4 bases, with 8 bases left between them. CDR1 is SGDLS, CDR2 YYNGEE, per germline. In DNA, the CDR3 is TGTGCCAGCAGCGCGACAGAATATAATTCACCCCTCCACTTT. Protein product: CASSATEYNSPLHF.

This clone has a single count. The genes are TRBV7-8 and TRBJ2-1; D perhaps matches TRBD2 (7 bases). The CDR3 covers 20 residues. Germline CDR1 SGHVS, CDR2 FQNEAQ. V lost 3 bases and J 1 base, leaving 25 bases between the germline ends. The CDR3 reads CASSLIPDSRGGRSYNEQFF. CDR3 nucleotides: TGTGCCAGCAGCTTGATCCCAGACTCCCGCGGGGGCAGGTCCTACAATGAGCAGTTCTTC.

The V call is TRBV27, the J call TRBJ1-5, with D possibly matching TRBD1 (5 bases). The CDR3 is 12 amino acids. The V end lost 5 bases, the J end lost 9 bases, and 11 bases lay between the germline ends. Germline CDR1 MNHEY, CDR2 SMNVEV (reference sequence). The CDR3 loop reads CASSPRVGPQHF. CDR3 nucleotide sequence: TGTGCCAGCAGTCCCAGGGTCGGGCCCCAGCATTTT.

The gene calls are TRBV5-4 and TRBJ2-3, with 7 positions matching TRBD2. V dropped 1 base and J dropped 2; count of bases not matched to a gene: 7. CDR3 size: 16 residues. CDR1 and CDR2 (germline): SGHNT, YYREEE (reference sequence). CDR3 region: CASSLWRGTTTDTQYF. The CDR3 DNA reads as TGTGCCAGCAGCTTGTGGCGGGGGACCACCACAGATACGCAGTATTTT.

This chain connects TRBV7-8 to TRBJ1-2; 7 bases align to TRBD1. This CDR3 contains 14 residues. After removal of 6 bases from V and 4 bases from J, the junction contained 8 bases not matched to a gene. The germline V gene has CDR1 SGHVS and CDR2 FQNEAQ. CDR3 coding DNA: TGTGCCAGCAGTCTTACAGGGGCCGGCTATGGCTACACCTTC. This sequence encodes CASSLTGAGYGYTF.

This clone occurred a few times. The sample contains more than one DNA sequence encoding this CDR3. The chain uses TRBV30 and TRBJ1-5, with D unresolved. Trimming cost V 1 base and J 4 bases, with 8 bases left between them. This CDR3 contains 13 residues. The germline V gene encodes CDR1 GTSNPN and CDR2 SVGIG (reference sequence). The chain's CDR3 is CAWSGLLNQPQHF. The CDR3 region has the DNA TGTGCCTGGAGTGGGCTCTTAAATCAGCCCCAGCATTTT.

The J gene is TRBJ1-2, the V gene TRBV13, with 7 bases matching TRBD1. The germline V gene encodes CDR1 PRHDT and CDR2 FYEKMQ (reference sequence). The ends lost 5 bases at V and 4 bases at J; junction bases unmatched: 16. This CDR3 region has 17 residues. The CDR3, as DNA: TGTGCCAGCAGCCATTCCGGGACAGCCGTCCTCGTCTATGGCTACACCTTC. Protein sequence: CASSHSGTAVLVYGYTF.

The rearrangement links TRBV9 to TRBJ2-3, with 8 bases fitting TRBD2. Germline values: CDR1 SGDLS, CDR2 YYNGEE. The CDR3 loop spans 14 amino acids. After removal of 5 bases from V and 1 base from J, the junction contained 3 bases not matched to a gene. CDR3 protein: CASRTSAGTDTQYF. The DNA for the CDR3 is TGTGCCAGCAGGACTAGCGCCGGCACAGATACGCAGTATTTT. Supplemented by reference TRBV9 and TRBJ2-3, the full variable domain reads DSGVTQTPKHLITATGQRVTLRCSPRSGDLSVYWYQQSLDQGLQFLIQYYNGEERAKGNILERFSAQQFPDLHSELNLSSLELGDSALYFCASRTSAGTDTQYFGPGTRLTVL.

This chain links TRBV12-3 or TRBV12-4 with TRBJ2-7; D is unresolved. CDR3 length: 12 residues. Trimming removed 5 bases at V and 9 bases at J, with 14 bases between. This chain's CDR3 is CASSKVREVQYF. For the CDR3, the DNA is TGTGCCAGCAGTAAGGTGCGTGAGGTGCAGTACTTC.

The chain recombines TRBV3-1 (or the pseudogene TRBV3-2) with TRBJ1-1; TRBD1 is a possible D gene (5 bases). Per the germline V gene, CDR1 is LGHDT and CDR2 is YNNKEL (reference sequence). CDR3 size: 16 residues. V was clipped by 1 base and J by 1 base, with 13 bases between them. The CDR3 coding sequence is TGTGCCAGCAGCCAAGGTCACGGGGGAAAGAACACTGAAGCTTTCTTT. Its translation: CASSQGHGGKNTEAFF.

In the case of this clone: Germline is not matched at one junction end, which may reflect a read error. The same CDR3 arises from other DNA sequences in this sample as well. The rearrangement uses TRBV7-2 and TRBJ2-7, with 7 nucleotides matching TRBD2. The CDR3 sequence is 14 residues long. Germline-derived CDR1 and CDR2 are SGHTA and FQGNSA. The CDR3 sequence: CASSLERLAYEQYF. The CDR3, as DNA: TGTGCCAGTAGCTTAGAGAGACTAGCTTACGAGCAGTACTTC.

The chain employs TRBV7-3 and TRBJ1-2; D is uncertain. The germline gives CDR1 SGHTA, CDR2 FQGTGA. This CDR3 comprises 16 residues. V shed 0 bases and J shed 3 bases, with 14 bases lying between them. CDR3 bases: TGTGCCAGCAGCTTAACACCAGGAGGGAGGGACTATGGCTACACCTTC. Encoded protein: CASSLTPGGRDYGYTF.

The chain carries TRBV10-1 and TRBJ1-4, with D possibly matching TRBD1 (5 bases). Trimming pared 0 bases from V and 8 bases from J, leaving 22 bases between. CDR3 size: 18 residues. The germline V gene has CDR1 WNHNN and CDR2 SYGVQD (reference sequence). CDR3 in amino acids: CASSESLEGQARGEKLFF. In nucleotides, the CDR3 is TGCGCCAGCAGTGAGTCTTTGGAGGGGCAGGCCCGGGGGGAAAAACTGTTTTTT.

The chain has TRBV3-1 (or the pseudogene TRBV3-2) and TRBJ2-5; D is possibly TRBD2 (6 bases). This CDR3 spans 15 amino acids. CDR1 and CDR2 from the germline V gene are LGHDT and YNNKEL (reference sequence). The V gene lost 0 bases and the J gene lost 5 bases, with 13 bases spanning the gap. The CDR3 region is CASSQDSRAGETQYF. The CDR3 DNA reads TGTGCCAGCAGCCAAGATTCCAGGGCGGGGGAGACCCAGTACTTC.

This chain links TRBV13 with TRBJ1-1, with D maybe TRBD1 (5 bases). Trimming removed 5 bases at V and 5 bases at J, with 9 bases between. This CDR3 region has 12 residues. The germline CDR1 and CDR2 sequences are PRHDT and FYEKMQ (reference sequence). The CDR3 nucleotides read TGTGCCAGCAGCCATCGGGGGACTGAAGCTTTCTTT. It specifies CASSHRGTEAFF. The full variable domain, completed using reference TRBV13 and TRBJ1-1, is AAGVIQSPRHLIKEKRETATLKCYPIPRHDTVYWYQQGPGQDPQFLISFYEKMQSDKGSIPDRFSAQQFSDYHSELNMSSLELGDSALYFCASSHRGTEAFFGQGTRLTVV.

This sequence joins TRBV6-5 and TRBJ1-1; possibly TRBD1 for D (5 bases). Between the trimmed V and J ends, which lost 2 bases and 1 base, there was a span of 14 bases. The CDR3 is made up of 16 amino acids. Germline V gene data show CDR1 as MNHEY and CDR2 as SVGAGI. The DNA of the CDR3 is TGTGCCAGCAGTTACATTGGGGCGGGAGGGAACACTGAAGCTTTCTTT. Translation gives CASSYIGAGGNTEAFF.

The chain has TRBV6-2 or TRBV6-3 and TRBJ1-2; D possibly corresponds to TRBD1 (6 bases). Germline assignment: CDR1 MNHEY and CDR2 SVGEGT. The length of the CDR3 is 13 residues. With 5 bases removed from V and 4 bases from J, the gap between germline ends came to 11 bases. CDR3 nucleotide sequence: TGTGCCAGCAGTGATGGGACACTCTATGGCTACACCTTC. Encoded protein: CASSDGTLYGYTF.

By share, this clone counts as medium-sized. The chain employs TRBV20-1 and TRBJ1-2, with D unclear. Germline lookup yields CDR1 DFQATT and CDR2 SNEGSKA (reference sequence). This CDR3 is built from 11 residues. V lost 3 bases and J 5 bases, leaving 7 bases between the germline ends. This CDR3 is CSASEAYGYTF. In DNA, the CDR3 is TGCAGTGCTAGTGAGGCATATGGCTACACCTTC.

This clone was recorded once. The rearrangement joins TRBV9 to TRBJ2-1; possibly TRBD2 for D (5 bases). The V and J ends lost 3 bases and 7 bases respectively, with 14 bases between them. Germline V gene sequence: CDR1 SGDLS, CDR2 YYNGEE. This CDR3 has 14 residues. CDR3 loop: CASSDSGVENEQFF. CDR3 nucleotide sequence: TGTGCCAGCAGCGACTCCGGGGTCGAGAATGAGCAGTTCTTC.

This rearrangement joins TRBV28 to TRBJ1-4, with 7 bases fitting TRBD1. V dropped 6 bases and J dropped 4; count of bases not matched to a gene: 11. The CDR3 consists of 16 residues. Looked up from germline, CDR1 is MDHEN and CDR2 is SYDVKM. CDR3 loop: CASRAHRGTNNEKLFF. The CDR3 region has the DNA TGTGCCAGCAGAGCCCACAGGGGAACGAATAATGAAAAACTGTTTTTT.

DNA of the CDR3: TGTGCCAGCAGTTACTCTAGCGATAACTACAATGAGCAGTTCTTC. Translating it yields CASSYSSDNYNEQFF. The chain joins TRBV6-5 to TRBJ2-1; a weak D match, TRBD2 (5 bases). Trimming cost V 0 bases and J 3 bases, with 9 bases left between them. CDR1 is MNHEY and CDR2 is SVGAGI in the germline V gene. This CDR3 spans 15 amino acids.

DNA for the CDR3: TGCGCCAGCAGCTTCGGTGGGGGCGGAAACACCATATATTTT. Its translation is CASSFGGGGNTIYF. The chain couples TRBV5-1 to TRBJ1-3; the D gene is possibly TRBD1 (6 bases). The V and J ends lost 2 bases and 4 bases respectively, with 10 bases between them. Germline lookup yields CDR1 SGHRS and CDR2 YFSETQ. CDR3 length: 14 residues.